This note documents a single T cell receptor beta chain sequence. Its antigen remains unidentified. Every patient relapsed after autologous stem cell transplantation, and brentuximab vedotin exposure varied. Best response was recorded as complete response, partial response or progressive disease. This entry is derived from a study of PD-1 blockade in classical Hodgkin lymphoma. General study points: A reduction in baseline TCR diversity was reportedly seen in newly diagnosed patients relative to healthy donors. It was CD4+ TCR diversity, not CD8+, that rose significantly by C4D1. Prior therapy or disease activity may underlie the repertoire differences, whose causes remain undefined.

The germline V gene encodes CDR1 SGHTS and CDR2 YDEGEE. The CDR3 has 10 amino acids. V shed 10 bases and J shed 9 bases, with 14 bases lying between them. Produced via immunoSEQ multiplex PCR; TCRdb's table is partial and in-frame only. The table records about 11,000 clones, about 68% of them present only once. The input for sequencing was peripheral blood mononuclear cells (PBMCs), taken at baseline. This sequence was found in a human donor with classical Hodgkin lymphoma. This chain joins TRBV5-8 and TRBJ2-7, with D possibly matching TRBD2 (6 bases). In DNA form, the CDR3 reads TGTGCCGGCGGGGCTAAAGGGCAGTACGTC. The encoded protein is CAGGAKGQYV.